These T cell receptor beta chains were read from a single sample in a study of blood T cell repertoires in COVID-19. Measured with immunoSEQ multiplex PCR; TCRdb has only the in-frame clones, and not every one. The table includes about 60,000 clones, around 80% detected once. Sequencing was performed on peripheral blood. The receptors were gathered from a man in his 60s with acute or convalescent COVID-19. Each CDR3 is given with its conserved first and last residue. Fields, in order: D gene, V gene, clone size, J gene, CDR3 DNA, CDR3 protein. D genes are given only for firm matches. Only part of the rows carry a size: once, few, many, or a class if the clone is expanded.

d_gene: TRBD2; v_gene: TRBV7-9; abundance: -; j_gene: TRBJ2-2; CDR3nt: TGTGCCAGCAGTCTTGGGGGCCCCAGGACTAGCGGGAACACCGGGGAGCTGTTTTTT; CDR3aa: CASSLGGPRTSGNTGELFF
d_gene: TRBD2; v_gene: TRBV6-5; abundance: -; j_gene: TRBJ2-3; CDR3nt: TGTGCCAGCAGTTACCGGACTAGCAAAACAGATACGCAGTATTTT; CDR3aa: CASSYRTSKTDTQYF
d_gene: -; v_gene: TRBV27; abundance: -; j_gene: TRBJ1-3; CDR3nt: TGTGCCAGCAGTTCCGCCGGCTCTGGAAACACCATATATTTT; CDR3aa: CASSSAGSGNTIYF
d_gene: -; v_gene: TRBV5-1; abundance: -; j_gene: TRBJ1-1; CDR3nt: TGCGCCAGCAGCTACTCAGGGTCGGGGAACACTGAAGCTTTCTTT; CDR3aa: CASSYSGSGNTEAFF
d_gene: -; v_gene: TRBV4-1; abundance: -; j_gene: TRBJ1-1; CDR3nt: TGCGCCAGCAGCCAAGATTTCACAGGGAGGGGAAGGGCTTTCTTT; CDR3aa: CASSQDFTGRGRAFF
d_gene: -; v_gene: TRBV5-1; abundance: -; j_gene: TRBJ1-4; CDR3nt: TGCGCCAGCAGCGACCCCGGGTCGGGAGATGAAAAACTGTTTTTT; CDR3aa: CASSDPGSGDEKLFF
d_gene: TRBD1; v_gene: TRBV11-2; abundance: -; j_gene: TRBJ1-2; CDR3nt: TGTGCCAGCAGCTCTGGGACAGGGTCAGTGAATGGCTACACCTTC; CDR3aa: CASSSGTGSVNGYTF
d_gene: TRBD1; v_gene: TRBV30; abundance: -; j_gene: TRBJ1-2; CDR3nt: TGTGCCTGGGAGCCCGTGGGACAGGGGTACGGCTACACCTTC; CDR3aa: CAWEPVGQGYGYTF
d_gene: -; v_gene: TRBV14; abundance: -; j_gene: TRBJ1-1; CDR3nt: TGTGCCAGCAGCCACCCCAGGCAGGGAGGGACTGAAGCTTTCTTT; CDR3aa: CASSHPRQGGTEAFF
d_gene: -; v_gene: TRBV27; abundance: -; j_gene: TRBJ1-2; CDR3nt: TGTGCCAGCAGTTTATCCCGACAGATTTATGGCTACACCTTC; CDR3aa: CASSLSRQIYGYTF
d_gene: -; v_gene: TRBV7-3; abundance: -; j_gene: TRBJ2-6; CDR3nt: TGTGCCAGCAGCTTTACAAGCGCGTCCGGGGCCAACGTCCTGACTTTC; CDR3aa: CASSFTSASGANVLTF
d_gene: -; v_gene: TRBV10-3; abundance: -; j_gene: TRBJ2-5; CDR3nt: TGTGCCATCAGTGACGGTAGCACCGGGGAGACCCAGTACTTC; CDR3aa: CAISDGSTGETQYF
d_gene: -; v_gene: TRBV9; abundance: -; j_gene: TRBJ1-2; CDR3nt: TGTGCCAGCAGCTTCGCGCCCTATGGCTACACCTTC; CDR3aa: CASSFAPYGYTF
d_gene: TRBD1; v_gene: TRBV5-4; abundance: -; j_gene: TRBJ2-3; CDR3nt: TGTGCCAGCAGCTCGCCCGACAGGGGAGATACGCAGTATTTT; CDR3aa: CASSSPDRGDTQYF
d_gene: TRBD1; v_gene: TRBV24-1; abundance: once; j_gene: TRBJ1-5; CDR3nt: TGTGCCACCAGTGATCCCACAGGGGCGCCCCAGCATTTT; CDR3aa: CATSDPTGAPQHF
d_gene: TRBD1; v_gene: TRBV12-3/TRBV12-4; abundance: -; j_gene: TRBJ1-2; CDR3nt: TGTGCCAGCACCCGGACAGGGGGGGATGGCTACACCTTC; CDR3aa: CASTRTGGDGYTF
d_gene: -; v_gene: TRBV30; abundance: -; j_gene: TRBJ2-3; CDR3nt: TGTGCCTGGGGAACCGCGAGTACGCAGTATTTT; CDR3aa: CAWGTASTQYF
d_gene: -; v_gene: TRBV7-2; abundance: -; j_gene: TRBJ2-5; CDR3nt: TGTGCCAGCAGCCCTACCGGGACAACTCGGGAGACCCAGTACTTC; CDR3aa: CASSPTGTTRETQYF
d_gene: -; v_gene: TRBV12-5; abundance: -; j_gene: TRBJ2-3; CDR3nt: TGTGCTAGTGGAGCCGACTTGGGCGGGAGCACAGATACGCAGTATTTT; CDR3aa: CASGADLGGSTDTQYF
d_gene: -; v_gene: TRBV6-5; abundance: -; j_gene: TRBJ1-6; CDR3nt: TGTGCCAGCAGTTACCGGGGTTATAATTCACCCCTCCACTTT; CDR3aa: CASSYRGYNSPLHF
d_gene: TRBD1; v_gene: TRBV5-1; abundance: -; j_gene: TRBJ1-2; CDR3nt: TGCGCCAGCAGCTTGGCGCAGGGGGCGCAAGTAAATGGCTACACCTTC; CDR3aa: CASSLAQGAQVNGYTF
d_gene: -; v_gene: TRBV6-6; abundance: -; j_gene: TRBJ1-3; CDR3nt: TGTGCCAGCCGCCTCGACGCGGGGTCAGGAAACACCATATATTTT; CDR3aa: CASRLDAGSGNTIYF
d_gene: -; v_gene: TRBV20-1; abundance: -; j_gene: TRBJ1-5; CDR3nt: TGCAGTGCTCGTGGGACTTTCCCTAATCAGCCCCAGCATTTT; CDR3aa: CSARGTFPNQPQHF
d_gene: TRBD2; v_gene: TRBV9; abundance: -; j_gene: TRBJ2-4; CDR3nt: TGTGCCAGCAGCGTAGACCTCGGGACTAGCGGGGACATTCAGTACTTC; CDR3aa: CASSVDLGTSGDIQYF
d_gene: TRBD2; v_gene: TRBV13; abundance: -; j_gene: TRBJ2-7; CDR3nt: TGTGCCAGCAGCTTAGGGTCCAGCGGGACCTACGAGCAGTACTTC; CDR3aa: CASSLGSSGTYEQYF
d_gene: -; v_gene: TRBV13; abundance: -; j_gene: TRBJ2-2; CDR3nt: TGTGCCAGCAGCTTAGGTCGGGGAGACACCGGGGAGCTGTTTTTT; CDR3aa: CASSLGRGDTGELFF
d_gene: TRBD1; v_gene: TRBV24-1; abundance: -; j_gene: TRBJ1-1; CDR3nt: TGTGCCACCAGACCCAGGACAGGACTCACTGAAGCTTTCTTT; CDR3aa: CATRPRTGLTEAFF
d_gene: TRBD1; v_gene: TRBV24-1; abundance: -; j_gene: TRBJ2-7; CDR3nt: TGTGCCACCAGTGGAGGACAGGGATTTACCTACGGGCAGTACTTC; CDR3aa: CATSGGQGFTYGQYF
d_gene: -; v_gene: TRBV5-6; abundance: -; j_gene: TRBJ1-6; CDR3nt: TGTGCCAGCAGCTTCTTGTCGGCAGGGGTCTTCCGTCCCTCCTTT; CDR3aa: CASSFLSAGVFRPSF
d_gene: -; v_gene: TRBV2; abundance: once; j_gene: TRBJ2-3; CDR3nt: TGTGCCGGAGCCTCGGGGGTGACGCAGTATTTT; CDR3aa: CAGASGVTQYF
d_gene: -; v_gene: TRBV24-1; abundance: -; j_gene: TRBJ2-5; CDR3nt: TGTGCCACCAGTGATCCCAGGTCCCGGGGGACCCAGTACTTC; CDR3aa: CATSDPRSRGTQYF
d_gene: -; v_gene: TRBV28; abundance: -; j_gene: TRBJ2-5; CDR3nt: TGTGCCAGCAGTACCGTTACAGGGCTTCAAGAGACCCAGTACTTC; CDR3aa: CASSTVTGLQETQYF
d_gene: TRBD1; v_gene: TRBV11-2; abundance: -; j_gene: TRBJ1-2; CDR3nt: TGTGCCAGCAGCTTGGTGGTAGGGGGCAACTATGGCTACACCTTC; CDR3aa: CASSLVVGGNYGYTF
d_gene: TRBD2; v_gene: TRBV7-2; abundance: -; j_gene: TRBJ2-7; CDR3nt: TGTGCCAGCAGCTTCACTAGCGGGGACTACGAGCAGTACTTC; CDR3aa: CASSFTSGDYEQYF
d_gene: -; v_gene: TRBV6-6; abundance: -; j_gene: TRBJ1-5; CDR3nt: TGTGCCAGCAGTTCGGTCGGTGGGCCCCAGCATTTT; CDR3aa: CASSSVGGPQHF
d_gene: TRBD2; v_gene: TRBV18; abundance: -; j_gene: TRBJ2-1; CDR3nt: TGTGCCAGCTCACGAAACATAGCGGGGGGAGCCTACAATGAGCAGTTCTTC; CDR3aa: CASSRNIAGGAYNEQFF
d_gene: -; v_gene: TRBV2; abundance: -; j_gene: TRBJ2-7; CDR3nt: TGTGCCAGCAGTGAGCCAGGGTCCTTATCCTACGAGCAGTACTTC; CDR3aa: CASSEPGSLSYEQYF
d_gene: -; v_gene: TRBV6-5; abundance: -; j_gene: TRBJ1-2; CDR3nt: TGTGCCAGCAGTTCTGACAGGCCCTATGGCTACACCTTC; CDR3aa: CASSSDRPYGYTF
d_gene: -; v_gene: TRBV6-5; abundance: -; j_gene: TRBJ1-2; CDR3nt: TGTGCCAGCAGGGGAGGACAATTTGGAGGCTACACCTTC; CDR3aa: CASRGGQFGGYTF
d_gene: -; v_gene: TRBV27; abundance: -; j_gene: TRBJ2-7; CDR3nt: TGTGCCAGCGGAAATACAGGTTTGGTCTACGAGCAGTACTTC; CDR3aa: CASGNTGLVYEQYF
d_gene: TRBD1; v_gene: TRBV5-1; abundance: -; j_gene: TRBJ2-7; CDR3nt: TGCGCCAGCAGCTTTTCGACAGGGCCCTACGAGCAGTACTTC; CDR3aa: CASSFSTGPYEQYF
d_gene: -; v_gene: TRBV7-3; abundance: -; j_gene: TRBJ1-1; CDR3nt: TGTGCCAGCAGCTTAATTCCCTGGAACACTGAAGCTTTCTTT; CDR3aa: CASSLIPWNTEAFF
d_gene: TRBD1; v_gene: TRBV5-1; abundance: -; j_gene: TRBJ2-3; CDR3nt: TGCGCCAGCAGCCTTAATTGGGACAGGGTCACAGATACGCAGTATTTT; CDR3aa: CASSLNWDRVTDTQYF
d_gene: TRBD1; v_gene: TRBV7-9; abundance: -; j_gene: TRBJ1-2; CDR3nt: TGTGCCAGCAGCCCTCCGGGACAGGGAGGCGGCTACACCTTC; CDR3aa: CASSPPGQGGGYTF
d_gene: -; v_gene: TRBV27; abundance: -; j_gene: TRBJ1-5; CDR3nt: TGTGCCAGCAGTTCCGGACAGATCAATCAGCCCCAGCATTTT; CDR3aa: CASSSGQINQPQHF
d_gene: TRBD2; v_gene: TRBV7-8; abundance: -; j_gene: TRBJ2-5; CDR3nt: TGTGCCAGCAGCTTAGCTAAGCCGGGACTAGCGGGCCTAGAGACCCAGTACTTC; CDR3aa: CASSLAKPGLAGLETQYF
d_gene: TRBD2; v_gene: TRBV9; abundance: -; j_gene: TRBJ2-2; CDR3nt: TGTGCCAGCAGCCCGGGACTAGCGGGGGGCACCGGGGAGCTGTTTTTT; CDR3aa: CASSPGLAGGTGELFF
d_gene: TRBD1; v_gene: TRBV18; abundance: -; j_gene: TRBJ2-7; CDR3nt: TGTGCCAGCTCACCTGGGACAGGGACGGCTTATGGGTCCTGGACTCCATACGAGCAGTACTTC; CDR3aa: CASSPGTGTAYGSWTPYEQYF
d_gene: -; v_gene: TRBV6-4; abundance: -; j_gene: TRBJ1-3; CDR3nt: TGTGCCAGCAGTGACTCCCGACGGGGGGCTGGAAACACCATATATTTT; CDR3aa: CASSDSRRGAGNTIYF
d_gene: -; v_gene: TRBV21-1; abundance: -; j_gene: TRBJ2-5; CDR3nt: TGTGCCAGCAGCAAAGAAACAGGCCAAGAGACCCAGTACTTC; CDR3aa: CASSKETGQETQYF
d_gene: -; v_gene: TRBV2; abundance: few; j_gene: TRBJ1-2; CDR3nt: TGTGCCATCGTACAGGGTCGCGGCTACACCTTC; CDR3aa: CAIVQGRGYTF
d_gene: TRBD1; v_gene: TRBV4-1; abundance: -; j_gene: TRBJ1-6; CDR3nt: TGCGCCAGCAGCCGAACAGGGGGCTCCTATAATTCACCCCTCCACTTT; CDR3aa: CASSRTGGSYNSPLHF
d_gene: TRBD1; v_gene: TRBV13; abundance: once; j_gene: TRBJ1-6; CDR3nt: TGTGCCAGCTCAGACAGGGACGATTCACCCCTCCACTTT; CDR3aa: CASSDRDDSPLHF
d_gene: -; v_gene: TRBV5-1; abundance: -; j_gene: TRBJ1-1; CDR3nt: TGCGCCAGCAGCACCGACAGATTGAACACTGAAGCTTTCTTT; CDR3aa: CASSTDRLNTEAFF
d_gene: TRBD2; v_gene: TRBV7-9; abundance: -; j_gene: TRBJ2-1; CDR3nt: TGTGCCAGCAGCCAGAGACTAGCGGGGTCCGGTGAGCAGTTCTTC; CDR3aa: CASSQRLAGSGEQFF